This TCR beta chain was observed in a study of long-term antiretroviral therapy in people with HIV. With survey level as its setting, the immunoSEQ assay was v3.0. TCRdb keeps only in-frame clones here, not all; method: immunoSEQ multiplex PCR. The profile shows about 27,000 clones, 65% to 85% of them singletons. The germline gives CDR1 MGHDK, CDR2 SYGVNS. The CDR3 is 16 amino acids. Trimming stripped 1 base from V and 4 bases from J, with 14 bases between. The V call is TRBV25-1, the J call TRBJ2-1, with D maybe TRBD2 (6 bases). This specimen was unsorted PBMCs, taken 3 years after starting antiretroviral therapy. The clonotype was recovered from a man between 40 and 49 years old with HIV. CDR3 nucleotides: TGTGCCAGCAGTGAATTAGGTGGGGGGACGTACAATGAGCAGTTCTTC. The encoded protein is CASSELGGGTYNEQFF.